This record covers a single T cell receptor (beta chain). This sample is part of a study of blood T cell repertoires in COVID-19. At the level of the study: Donors in the United States, Italy and Spain gave samples during acute or convalescent COVID-19. From T cells, B-cell-depleted T cells, or PBMCs came the material, which was cDNA or gDNA.

Original methodology: Cell counts per sample came from amplifying reference gene primers. The repertoire was sequenced with immunoSEQ multiplex PCR; TCRdb's copy has only in-frame clones and lacks some. The DNA was the basis for D and trimming; V, J and clone size are from that table. The repertoire holds 150,000 to 200,000 clones, with around three quarters as singletons. This CDR3 region has 15 residues. The V end lost 0 bases, the J end lost 0 bases, and 7 bases lay between the germline ends. Germline CDR1 is SGHTS and CDR2 is YDEGEE. The V gene is TRBV5-8, the J gene TRBJ1-5; D perhaps matches TRBD1 (6 bases). The specimen was peripheral blood. The sequence came from a man aged 60 to 69 with acute or convalescent COVID-19. CDR3 sequence (DNA): TGTGCCAGCAGCTTGGCAGGGGATAGCAATCAGCCCCAGCATTTT. As protein: CASSLAGDSNQPQHF.